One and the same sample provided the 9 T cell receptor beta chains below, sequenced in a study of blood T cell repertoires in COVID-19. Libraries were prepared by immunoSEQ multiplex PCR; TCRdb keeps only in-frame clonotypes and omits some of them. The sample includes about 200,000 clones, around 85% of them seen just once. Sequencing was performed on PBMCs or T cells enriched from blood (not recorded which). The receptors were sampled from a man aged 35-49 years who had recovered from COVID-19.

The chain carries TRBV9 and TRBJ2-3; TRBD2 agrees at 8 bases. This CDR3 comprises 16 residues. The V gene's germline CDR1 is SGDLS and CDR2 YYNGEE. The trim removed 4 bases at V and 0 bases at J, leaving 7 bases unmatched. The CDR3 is CASSSGGGASTDTQYF. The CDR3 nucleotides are TGTGCCAGCAGCTCGGGAGGGGGGGCTAGCACAGATACGCAGTATTTT. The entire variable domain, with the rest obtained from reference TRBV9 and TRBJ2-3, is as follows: DSGVTQTPKHLITATGQRVTLRCSPRSGDLSVYWYQQSLDQGLQFLIQYYNGEERAKGNILERFSAQQFPDLHSELNLSSLELGDSALYFCASSSGGGASTDTQYFGPGTRLTVL.

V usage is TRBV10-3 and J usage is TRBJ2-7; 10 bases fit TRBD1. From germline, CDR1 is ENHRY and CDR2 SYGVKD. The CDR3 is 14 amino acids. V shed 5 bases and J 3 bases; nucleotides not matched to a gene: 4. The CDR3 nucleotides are TGTGCCATCAGTATAGGGACAGGGGACTACGAGCAGTACTTC. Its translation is CAISIGTGDYEQYF.

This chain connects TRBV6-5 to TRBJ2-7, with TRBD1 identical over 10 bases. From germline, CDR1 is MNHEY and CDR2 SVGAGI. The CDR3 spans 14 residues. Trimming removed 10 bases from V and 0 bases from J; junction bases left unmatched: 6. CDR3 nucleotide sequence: TGTGCCACCAGACAGGGGGCAAGCTCCTACGAGCAGTACTTC. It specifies CATRQGASSYEQYF.

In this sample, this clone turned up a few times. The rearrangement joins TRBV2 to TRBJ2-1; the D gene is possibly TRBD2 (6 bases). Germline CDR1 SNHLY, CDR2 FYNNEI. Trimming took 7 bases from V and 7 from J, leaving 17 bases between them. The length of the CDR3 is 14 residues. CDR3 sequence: CASNGGVSLNEQFF. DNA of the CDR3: TGTGCCAGCAACGGGGGAGTGTCTCTTAATGAGCAGTTCTTC.

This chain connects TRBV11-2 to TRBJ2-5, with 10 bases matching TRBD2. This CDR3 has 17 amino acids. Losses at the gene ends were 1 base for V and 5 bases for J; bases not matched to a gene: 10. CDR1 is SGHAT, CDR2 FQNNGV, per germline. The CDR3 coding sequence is TGTGCCAGCAGCTTAGTGAGGCTAGCGGGAGTCGTGGAGACCCAGTACTTC. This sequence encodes CASSLVRLAGVVETQYF.

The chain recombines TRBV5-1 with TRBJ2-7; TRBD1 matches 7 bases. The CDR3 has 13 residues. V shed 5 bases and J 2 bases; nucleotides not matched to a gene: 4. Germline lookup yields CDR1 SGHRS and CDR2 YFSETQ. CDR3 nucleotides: TGCGCCAGCAGGTGGGGACAGACCTACGAGCAGTACTTC. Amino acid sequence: CASRWGQTYEQYF.

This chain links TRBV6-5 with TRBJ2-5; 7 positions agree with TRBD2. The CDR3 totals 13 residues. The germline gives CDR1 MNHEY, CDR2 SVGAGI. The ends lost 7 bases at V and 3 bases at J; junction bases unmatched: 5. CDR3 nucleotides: TGTGCCAGCAAAGGGACTACCAAAGAGACCCAGTACTTC. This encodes CASKGTTKETQYF.

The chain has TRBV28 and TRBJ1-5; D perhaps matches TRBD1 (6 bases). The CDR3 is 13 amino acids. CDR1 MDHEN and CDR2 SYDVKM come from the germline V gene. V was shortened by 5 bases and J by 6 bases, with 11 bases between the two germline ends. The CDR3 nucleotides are TGTGCCAGCAGTCGTACAGGGCGTCAGCCCCAGCATTTT. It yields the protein CASSRTGRQPQHF.

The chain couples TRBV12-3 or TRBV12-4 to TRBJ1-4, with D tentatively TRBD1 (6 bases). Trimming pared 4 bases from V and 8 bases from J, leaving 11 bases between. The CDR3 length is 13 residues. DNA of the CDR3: TGTGCCAGCAGTTCAGGGGTAGTCGAAAAACTGTTTTTT. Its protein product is CASSSGVVEKLFF.